The T cell receptor beta chain under discussion was sequenced for a study of Graves' ophthalmopathy and Graves' hyperthyroidism. Regarding the study as a whole: Sensitivity reached 70% to 71% and specificity approximately 72% when the model predicted ophthalmopathy progression. Ophthalmopathy could be told apart from stable hyperthyroidism by a 13-signature model (roughly 90% sensitivity, around 84% specificity). Most expanded clonotypes in thyroid above 0.001 frequency also showed up in blood.

The diagnosis was founded upon clinical symptoms, serum thyroxine, TRAb, thyroid ultrasound and orbital computed tomography. This clonotype has at least ten counts. Its antigen is as yet unknown. Amplification of the TCR beta CDR3 regions used RNA transcripts (as template). Following a first-round RT-PCR that used HTBI primers, a second-round multiplex PCR was carried out. A single record per CDR3 protein comes from TCRdb applying MiXCR to the multiplex PCR reads. The table has a few hundred thousand distinct CDR3 sequences, about 35% seen once. The ends were cut back, 6 bases at V and 7 bases at J, with 16 bases in the middle. The CDR3 loop spans 13 amino acids.

The V and J genes are TRBV12-3 or TRBV12-4 and TRBJ2-7; D is unclear. The sequenced sample consisted of peripheral blood or thyroid tissue (not recorded which). This receptor was taken from an adult man with Graves' hyperthyroidism. CDR3 in amino acids: CASSPGPLGEQYF. For the CDR3, the DNA is TGTGCCAGCAGCCCCGGGCCCCTGGGGGAGCAGTACTTC.